Listed below are T cell receptor beta chains from one sample, sequenced in a study of post-analysis software for immune sequencing data. Each CDR3 protein is one row after TCRdb ran MiXCR on the PCR reads. The data show fewer than 600,000 distinct CDR3 sequences, 45% seen once. Material for sequencing was blood. Receptors were obtained from a girl under 18 with multiple sclerosis. Both conserved end residues are trimmed from each CDR3. Fields, in order: J gene, V gene, D gene, CDR3 protein. The D gene is left open where the match is weak.

TRBJ2-7 TRBV6-6 - ASSYSRGDSSYEQY
TRBJ2-4 TRBV27 - ASSLWGRY
TRBJ2-5 TRBV28 TRBD2 ASSNGLARGEETQY
- TRBV20-1 - SAADREVEQY
TRBJ2-7 TRBV7-9 - ASSRQVYEQY
- TRBV7-2 TRBD1 ASSIAGTGFYEQY
TRBJ1-2 TRBV11-2 TRBD1 ASSSGRGLGYGYT
TRBJ1-1 TRBV6-5 TRBD1 ASRDREREADTEAF
TRBJ1-1 TRBV6-6 - ASSYSRGREAF
TRBJ2-7 TRBV27 TRBD1 ASSGTGLYEQY
TRBJ2-3 TRBV7-2 - ASSLGDGTDTQY
TRBJ2-1 TRBV20-1 - SAYQGGQYNEQF
TRBJ1-5 TRBV12-3/TRBV12-4 - ASAGAGQPQH
TRBJ1-2 TRBV7-9 - ASSEGGGNGYGYT
TRBJ2-7 TRBV25-1 - ASSEQGNEQY
TRBJ2-7 TRBV20-1 - SARVRDSYSYEQY
TRBJ2-1 TRBV7-9 TRBD2 ASIPTSGSPNEQF
TRBJ1-1 TRBV7-9 - ASSLSARWALGTEAF
TRBJ1-5 TRBV24-1 - ATSDPDQPQH
TRBJ1-2 TRBV20-1 - SARAQTGDGYT
TRBJ2-1 TRBV20-1 TRBD2 SASGRADNEQF
TRBJ1-1 TRBV28 - ASRFWGLEAF
TRBJ2-5 TRBV6-6 TRBD2 ATERDPQETQY
TRBJ2-5 TRBV7-2 - ASSLSRLRETQY